A selection of T cell receptor beta chains follows, all from one sample in a study of CD8 T cells in ankylosing spondylitis. TCRdb fed the 5' RACE reads into MiXCR, producing one record per CDR3 protein. The sample consists of 100,000 to 150,000 distinct CDR3 sequences, 9.3% of them appearing once. The specimen sequenced was blood, either unsorted or a sorted T cell fraction (not recorded which). Receptor source: a male donor with ankylosing spondylitis or in good health (not recorded which). Both conserved end residues are part of each CDR3. The order of the fields is CDR3 protein, CDR3 DNA, clone size, J gene, D gene, V gene. D genes are given only for firm matches. Rows may omit the clone size; those that give it use once, few, many or a size class.

CASSALRQNTEAFF | TGTGCCAGCAGCGCTTTGAGACAGAACACTGAAGCTTTCTTT | many | TRBJ1-1 | - | TRBV27
CASSLLPTQHTEAFF | TGCGCCAGCAGCTTGTTACCCACTCAACACACTGAAGCTTTCTTT | many | TRBJ1-1 | - | TRBV5-1
CASSFWGTSQETQYF | TGTGCCAGCAGCTTCTGGGGGACTTCCCAAGAGACCCAGTACTTC | few | TRBJ2-5 | - | TRBV7-2
CASSPPNGNEQYF | TGTGCCAGCTCACCACCGAACGGGAACGAGCAGTACTTC | many | TRBJ2-7 | - | TRBV18
CCAGDIDLAGGHNEQFF | TGCTGTGCTGGAGATATAGATTTAGCGGGAGGGCACAATGAGCAGTTCTTC | once | TRBJ2-1 | TRBD2 | TRBV20-1
CASSSTGASTDTQYF | TGCGCCAGCAGCTCGACAGGTGCTAGCACAGATACGCAGTATTTT | many | TRBJ2-3 | - | TRBV5-1
CSARGSGSYNEQFF | TGCAGTGCTAGAGGAAGCGGTTCCTACAATGAGCAGTTCTTC | many | TRBJ2-1 | - | TRBV20-1
CASSQVLASYEQYF | TGCGCCAGCAGCCAAGTACTAGCCTCCTACGAGCAGTACTTC | many | TRBJ2-7 | - | TRBV4-3
CATSDYPLAGDHLYNEQFF | TGTGCCACCAGTGATTACCCACTAGCGGGGGACCACCTCTACAATGAGCAGTTCTTC | many | TRBJ2-1 | TRBD2 | TRBV24-1
CSVGRRQGYEQYF | TGCAGCGTTGGACGGCGTCAGGGCTACGAGCAGTACTTC | many | TRBJ2-7 | - | TRBV29-1
CSASIAGRGQETQYF | TGCAGTGCTAGTATAGCGGGAAGGGGGCAAGAGACCCAGTACTTC | many | TRBJ2-5 | TRBD2 | TRBV20-1
CATSSGTGGNSYEQYF | TGTGCCACCAGCAGCGGGACAGGGGGCAACTCCTACGAGCAGTACTTC | few | TRBJ2-7 | TRBD1 | TRBV15
CASRFRRNSYEQYF | TGTGCCAGCAGGTTCCGGAGAAACTCCTACGAGCAGTACTTC | many | TRBJ2-7 | - | TRBV11-1
CASTTGLAGSYNEQFF | TGTGCCAGCACCACTGGACTAGCGGGCTCCTACAATGAGCAGTTCTTC | many | TRBJ2-1 | TRBD2 | TRBV5-8
CSVRQGAGEKLFF | TGCAGCGTTCGACAGGGGGCCGGGGAAAAACTGTTTTTT | - | TRBJ1-4 | TRBD1 | TRBV29-1
CASSLRRSLPNEQFF | TGTGCCAGCAGCTTAAGGCGATCCCTCCCGAATGAGCAGTTCTTC | few | TRBJ2-1 | - | TRBV7-2
CASRQNEVQYF | TGTGCCAGCAGACAAAATGAAGTACAGTACTTC | few | TRBJ2-5 | - | TRBV28
CSASDFSTGQETQYF | TGCAGTGCTAGTGACTTCTCGACAGGGCAAGAGACCCAGTACTTC | many | TRBJ2-5 | TRBD1 | TRBV20-1
CASSNNRGWETQYF | TGTGCCAGCAGCAACAATAGGGGCTGGGAGACCCAGTACTTC | many | TRBJ2-5 | - | TRBV6-1
CSAAGGDSPLHF | TGCAGTGCTGCAGGGGGCGATTCACCCCTCCACTTT | many | TRBJ1-6 | TRBD1 | TRBV20-1
CASSLGPGERVQYF | TGTGCCAGCAGCTTAGGCCCGGGAGAAAGAGTGCAGTACTTC | many | TRBJ2-7 | - | TRBV13
CASSSARGLSEAFF | TGCGCCAGCAGCTCCGCCAGGGGGCTATCTGAAGCTTTCTTT | - | TRBJ1-1 | TRBD1 | TRBV5-1
CASSFTAGTGEAFF | TGCGCCAGCAGCTTCACCGCCGGGACAGGTGAAGCTTTCTTT | many | TRBJ1-1 | TRBD1 | TRBV5-1
CSTESKDSPLHF | TGCAGCACCGAGTCCAAAGACTCACCCCTCCACTTT | - | TRBJ1-6 | - | TRBV29-1
CASSSRGQLSGKGEQFF | TGCGCCAGCAGCTCCAGGGGACAGCTTAGCGGGAAAGGTGAGCAGTTCTTC | many | TRBJ2-1 | - | TRBV5-1
CASSVAGSPTIDEQFF | TGTGCCAGCAGCGTTGCGGGATCTCCCACAATCGATGAGCAGTTCTTC | many | TRBJ2-1 | - | TRBV9